Each of the 4 T cell receptor beta chains below was sequenced from the same sample in a study of blood T cell dynamics during melanoma immunotherapy (dated by TCRdb to the early 2020s). Sample time point, as interpreted from the label and publication: week 3, after first cycle of checkpoint inhibitor. Library prep was done by the immunoSEQ multiplex PCR assay. TCRdb retrieved this table from immuneACCESS and kept in-frame rearrangements only. Not all clones are present; in checked studies, unresolved V genes account for under half, and no reason is known for the remainder. The sample table records some 9,100 clones; approximately 85% of these occur just once. Clones ranked in the top ten supply 1.1% of the sample. The input for sequencing was blood, taken from a patient treated with checkpoint blockade. These TCRs come from a human donor with melanoma.

V usage is TRBV4-2 and J usage is TRBJ2-2; 12 positions match TRBD2. CDR3 length: 17 amino acids. V lost 2 bases to trimming and J lost 6 bases; unmatched junction nucleotides: 7. CDR1 LGHNA and CDR2 YNFKEQ come from the germline V gene. The CDR3 region has the DNA TGTGCCAGCAGCCAACGGACTAGCGGGGCCTTCCCCGGGGAGCTGTTTTTT. Its translation: CASSQRTSGAFPGELFF.

The chain recombines TRBV19 with TRBJ1-4; D call uncertain. This CDR3 comprises 13 residues. Germline V gives CDR1 LNHDA, CDR2 SQIVND (reference sequence). V was shortened by 3 bases and J by 7 bases, with 9 bases between the two germline ends. The CDR3 nucleotides read TGTGCCAGTAGTATCGGCAACGCTGAAAAACTGTTTTTT. It translates to CASSIGNAEKLFF.

The chain carries TRBV30 and TRBJ1-1; D is ambiguous. CDR3 length equals 12 residues. CDR1 and CDR2 from the germline V gene are GTSNPN and SVGIG (reference sequence). Trimming cost V 7 bases and J 5 bases, with 14 bases left between them. The CDR3 DNA reads TGTGCCTACTCAAAAACGGGGACTGAAGCTTTCTTT. Protein sequence: CAYSKTGTEAFF.

The chain uses TRBV11-3 and TRBJ2-4; no reliable D call. CDR3 length: 13 amino acids. The germline CDR1 and CDR2 sequences are SGHNT and YENEEA. V lost 5 bases to trimming and J lost 8 bases, with 13 bases between them. Written as DNA, the CDR3 is TGTGCCAGCAGCCGCGTGGCCTCGGACATTCAGTACTTC. It specifies CASSRVASDIQYF.